The 7 T cell receptor beta chains in this list originate from one sample, sequenced in a study of blood T cells in healthy people across ages. Primers used in a second PCR of about 6 to 11 cycles were a sample-barcoded 5' primer and a J-beta primer mix. MiXCR, applied by TCRdb to the 5' RACE reads, yields one record per CDR3 protein. The sample includes 800,000 or so distinct CDR3 sequences, 55% to 65% of them seen just once. The source material was blood. These receptors all stem from a man in his thirties or forties in good health.

This clonotype was seen only a few times. The chain uses TRBV20-1 and TRBJ2-5; maybe TRBD1 (6 bases). V lost 5 bases, J lost 5 bases, and 24 bases lay in between. This CDR3 is built from 16 residues. Germline CDR1 and CDR2: DFQATT and SNEGSKA (reference sequence). The CDR3 loop reads CSASESGTQRGETQYF. The CDR3 DNA follows: TGCAGTGCTTCCGAATCCGGGACCCAAAGGGGGGAGACCCAGTACTTC.

The chain links TRBV24-1 to TRBJ2-1, with no clear D. CDR1 is KGHDR and CDR2 is SFDVKD in the germline V gene. The V end lost 6 bases, the J end lost 4 bases, and 9 bases lay between the germline ends. The CDR3 sequence is 13 residues long. The CDR3 coding sequence is TGTGCCACCAGTTCTGACGGGTACAATGAGCAGTTCTTC. Encoded protein: CATSSDGYNEQFF.

The V gene is TRBV20-1, the J gene TRBJ1-1, with 8 bases fitting TRBD1. CDR3 size: 12 residues. Germline V gene sequence: CDR1 DFQATT, CDR2 SNEGSKA (reference sequence). The V and J ends lost 5 bases and 4 bases, in that order; junction bases with no gene match: 3. The CDR3 DNA is TGCAGTGCTGAAACAGGGGGCACTGAAGCTTTCTTT. Translation: CSAETGGTEAFF.

The rearrangement uses TRBV5-1 and TRBJ2-5; 8 bases are shared with TRBD2. The V and J ends lost 0 bases and 2 bases, in that order; junction bases with no gene match: 9. In germline, CDR1 is SGHRS, CDR2 YFSETQ. This CDR3 has 17 amino acids. The CDR3 loop reads CASSLGLSSGGQETQYF. The CDR3 DNA follows: TGCGCCAGCAGCTTGGGGCTTTCCTCGGGAGGGCAAGAGACCCAGTACTTC. Full variable domain (remainder filled in from reference TRBV5-1 and TRBJ2-5): KAGVTQTPRYLIKTRGQQVTLSCSPISGHRSVSWYQQTPGQGLQFLFEYFSETQRNKGNFPGRFSGRQFSNSRSEMNVSTLELGDSALYLCASSLGLSSGGQETQYFGPGTRLLVL.

This chain links TRBV29-1 with TRBJ2-1; D is undetermined. Per the germline V gene, CDR1 is SQVTM and CDR2 is ANQGSEA. CDR3 length: 13 residues. V lost 0 bases, J lost 6 bases, and 9 bases lay in between. The CDR3 reads CSVEDPPGNEQFF. CDR3 sequence (DNA): TGCAGCGTTGAAGACCCTCCTGGCAATGAGCAGTTCTTC.

This clonotype has only a few counts. J is TRBJ1-6 and V is TRBV5-1, with D possibly TRBD1 on 5 matching bases. The CDR3 spans 16 residues. The germline V and J ends were trimmed by 0 bases and 4 bases, with 11 bases remaining between them. Germline-derived CDR1 and CDR2 are SGHRS and YFSETQ. The CDR3 DNA reads TGCGCCAGCAGCTTGGACTGGGGCGGGTATAATTCACCCCTCCACTTT. Translating it yields CASSLDWGGYNSPLHF.

As for this clonotype: One end of the junction is discordant with germline, which a read error may explain. The rearrangement uses TRBV7-9 and TRBJ1-4, with a possible D match to TRBD1 (5 bases). The CDR3 is 14 amino acids. Germline V gene sequence: CDR1 SEHNR, CDR2 FQNEAQ (reference sequence). The CDR3 is CASSIDSRNERLFF. The CDR3 nucleotides are TGTGCCAGCAGCATCGACAGTCGTAATGAAAGACTGTTTTTT. Full variable domain (missing parts from reference TRBV7-9 and TRBJ1-4): DTGVSQNPRHKITKRGQNVTFRCDPISEHNRLYWYRQTLGQGPEFLTYFQNEAQLEKSRLLSDRFSAERPKGSFSTLEIQRTEQGDSAMYLCASSIDSRNERLFFGSGTQLSVL.